Below, one T cell receptor beta chain is given with its context. Antigen unknown. This record comes from a study of T cells and Merkel cell carcinoma outcomes. General study points: In Merkel cell carcinoma, repertoire and T-cell density reportedly predicted outcomes.

Repertoires were generated with immunoSEQ multiplex PCR, while TCRdb's copy carries only in-frame clones and drops some. The sample carries fewer than 20,000 clones, 75% to 90% recorded once. CDR1 and CDR2 (germline): LNHDA, SQIVND (reference sequence). V lost 7 bases, J lost 8 bases, and 20 bases lay in between. The length of the CDR3 is 14 residues. The clonotype comes from a human donor with Merkel cell carcinoma. The sample comprised tumor tissue from Merkel cell carcinoma. The chain joins TRBV19 to TRBJ1-2; D is perhaps TRBD1 (5 bases). The CDR3 is CASNPLAQGEGYTF. The CDR3 region has the DNA TGTGCCAGTAACCCCTTGGCGCAGGGTGAGGGCTACACCTTC.